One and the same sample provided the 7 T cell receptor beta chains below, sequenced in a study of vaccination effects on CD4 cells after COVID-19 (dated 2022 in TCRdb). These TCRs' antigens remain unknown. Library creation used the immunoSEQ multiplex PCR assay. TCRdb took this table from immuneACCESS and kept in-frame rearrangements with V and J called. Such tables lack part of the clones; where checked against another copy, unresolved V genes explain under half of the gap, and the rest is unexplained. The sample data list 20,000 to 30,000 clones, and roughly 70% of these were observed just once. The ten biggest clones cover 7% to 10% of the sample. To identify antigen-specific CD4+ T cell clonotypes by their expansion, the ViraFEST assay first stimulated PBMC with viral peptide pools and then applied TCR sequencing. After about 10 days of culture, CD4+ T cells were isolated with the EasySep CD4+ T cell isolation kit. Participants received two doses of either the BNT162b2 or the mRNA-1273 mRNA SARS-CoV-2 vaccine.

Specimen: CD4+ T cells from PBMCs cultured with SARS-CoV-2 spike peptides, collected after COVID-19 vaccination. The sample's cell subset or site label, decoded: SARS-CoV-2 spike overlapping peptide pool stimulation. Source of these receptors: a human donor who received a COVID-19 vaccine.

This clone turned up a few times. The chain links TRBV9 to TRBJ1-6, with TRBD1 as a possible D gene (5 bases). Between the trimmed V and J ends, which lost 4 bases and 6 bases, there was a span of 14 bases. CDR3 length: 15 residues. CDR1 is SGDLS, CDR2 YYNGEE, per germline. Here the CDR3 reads CASSMGTNINSPLHF. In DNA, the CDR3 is TGTGCCAGCAGCATGGGGACTAACATTAATTCACCCCTCCACTTT.

The CDR3 bases are TGCGCCAGCAGCAATCATGATAGGGGACCGGGAACTAAAGCTTTCTTT. This codes for CASSNHDRGPGTKAFF. The genes are TRBV4-1 and TRBJ1-1; D is perhaps TRBD1 (5 bases). This CDR3 comprises 16 residues. Germline values: CDR1 MGHRA, CDR2 YSYEKL. V lost 5 bases and J lost 9, with 25 bases in between.

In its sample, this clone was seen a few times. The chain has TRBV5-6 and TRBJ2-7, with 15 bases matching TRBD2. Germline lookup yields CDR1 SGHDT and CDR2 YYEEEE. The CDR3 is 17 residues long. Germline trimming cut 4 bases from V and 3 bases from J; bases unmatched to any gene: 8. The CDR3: CASSGLAGGLIGYEQYF. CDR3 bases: TGTGCCAGCAGCGGACTAGCGGGAGGGTTGATAGGCTACGAGCAGTACTTC.

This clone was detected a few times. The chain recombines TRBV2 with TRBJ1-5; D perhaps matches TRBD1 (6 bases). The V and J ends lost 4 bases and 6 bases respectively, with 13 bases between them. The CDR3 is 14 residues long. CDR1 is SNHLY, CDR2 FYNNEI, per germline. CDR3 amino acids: CASSVLGGTQPQHF. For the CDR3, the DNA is TGTGCCAGCAGTGTCTTAGGGGGAACTCAGCCCCAGCATTTT.

This CDR3 reads CASSLRPDSNQPQHF. The CDR3 nucleotides are TGTGCCAGCAGCTTAAGGCCAGATAGCAATCAGCCCCAGCATTTT. This chain links TRBV11-2 with TRBJ1-5; D gene ambiguous. This CDR3 has 15 residues. Germline loops: CDR1 SGHAT, CDR2 FQNNGV. The V gene lost 2 bases and the J gene lost 0 bases, with 8 bases spanning the gap.

The CDR3 DNA reads TGTGCCAGCAGTGGTGACTCGTTTAAGCCCCAGCATTTT. Amino acids: CASSGDSFKPQHF. V and J are TRBV2 and TRBJ1-5; D remains ambiguous. The CDR3 runs 13 residues. V dropped 4 bases and J dropped 8 bases, with 12 bases sitting between them. Germline assignment: CDR1 SNHLY and CDR2 FYNNEI. The whole variable domain, remainder taken from reference TRBV2 and TRBJ1-5, is EPEVTQTPSHQVTQMGQEVILRCVPISNHLYFYWYRQILGQKVEFLVSFYNNEISEKSEIFDDQFSVERPDGSNFTLKIRSTKLEDSAMYFCASSGDSFKPQHFGDGTRLSIL.

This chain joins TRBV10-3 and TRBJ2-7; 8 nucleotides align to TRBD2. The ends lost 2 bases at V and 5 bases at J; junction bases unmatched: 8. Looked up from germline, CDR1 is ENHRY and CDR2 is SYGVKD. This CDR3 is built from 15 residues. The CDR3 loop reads CAISERTGGRDEQYF. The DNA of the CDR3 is TGTGCCATCAGTGAGAGGACGGGGGGGCGGGACGAGCAGTACTTC.